Shown below are 31 T cell receptor beta chains from a single sample sequenced in a study of blood T cell repertoires in COVID-19. TCRdb keeps only in-frame clones here, not all; method: immunoSEQ multiplex PCR. The sample contains 360,000 or so clones, about 88% of which appear only once. Sequences were obtained from PBMCs or T cells enriched from blood (not recorded which). Receptors were obtained from a woman aged 25 to 39 who had been exposed to COVID-19.

The rearrangement uses TRBV2 and TRBJ1-5; TRBD1 agrees at 7 bases. The CDR3 is made up of 15 amino acids. V lost 6 bases to trimming and J lost 0 bases; unmatched junction nucleotides: 5. Germline V gene sequence: CDR1 SNHLY, CDR2 FYNNEI. CDR3 nucleotides: TGTGCCAGCAGAGGGACAGTCAATAGCAATCAGCCCCAGCATTTT. Protein sequence: CASRGTVNSNQPQHF.

CDR3 in amino acids: CSASDSGTNRGYTF. The CDR3 DNA is TGCAGTGCTAGTGACTCGGGAACAAATCGGGGCTACACCTTC. This chain links TRBV20-1 with TRBJ1-2, with D unresolved. Germline lookup yields CDR1 DFQATT and CDR2 SNEGSKA (reference sequence). V was clipped by 3 bases and J by 8 bases, with 19 bases between them. The CDR3 totals 14 residues.

The V gene is TRBV11-3, the J gene TRBJ1-2; D gene uncertain. Between the trimmed V and J ends, which lost 0 bases and 4 bases, there was a span of 6 bases. The CDR3 covers 13 residues. Per the germline V gene, CDR1 is SGHNT and CDR2 is YENEEA. The CDR3 sequence is CASSLDSGYGYTF. DNA for the CDR3: TGTGCCAGCAGCTTAGATTCCGGCTATGGCTACACCTTC.

This clone was seen only once. This chain uses TRBV18 with TRBJ2-7; D perhaps matches TRBD1 (6 bases). CDR3 length: 12 amino acids. V was trimmed by 1 base and J by 7 bases, leaving 8 bases between them. Germline-derived CDR1 and CDR2 are KGHSH and LQKENI. Here the CDR3 DNA reads TGTGCCAGCTCACCACTGAGGGGGGAGCAGTACTTC. The encoded protein is CASSPLRGEQYF.

This clone was found once. The chain joins TRBV2 to TRBJ2-7; 9 positions agree with TRBD1. CDR1 is SNHLY, CDR2 FYNNEI, per germline. V was pared by 4 bases and J by 1 base, with 5 bases of the junction left unmatched. The CDR3 totals 15 residues. In DNA form, the CDR3 reads TGTGCCAGCAGTGGTGGACAGGGGCGTTCCTACGAGCAGTACTTC. Protein product: CASSGGQGRSYEQYF.

On this clone: One end of the junction fails to match germline, which may point to a read error. The chain has TRBV29-1 and TRBJ2-3; a weak D match, TRBD1 (5 bases). Germline assignment: CDR1 SQVTM and CDR2 ANQGSEA. The CDR3 loop spans 12 amino acids. The chain's CDR3 is CSAAPPTGTQYF. CDR3 DNA sequence: TGCAGCGCCGCACCTCCCACAGGTACGCAGTATTTT.

This chain links TRBV5-4 with TRBJ2-1, with 7 nucleotides matching TRBD2. This CDR3 has 15 residues. CDR1 is SGHNT, CDR2 YYREEE, per germline (reference sequence). V was pared by 1 base and J by 7 bases, with 8 bases of the junction left unmatched. For the CDR3, the DNA is TGTGCCAGCAGCTTGATGGTAGCGGGTCTGAATGAGCAGTTCTTC. It specifies CASSLMVAGLNEQFF.

This clone was recorded only once. The V gene is TRBV7-6, the J gene TRBJ1-6; D is ambiguous. Germline loops: CDR1 SGHVS, CDR2 FNYEAQ. Trimming pared 5 bases from V and 4 bases from J, leaving 12 bases between. This CDR3 has 15 residues. The CDR3 loop reads CASSTLADYNSPLHF. For the CDR3, the DNA is TGTGCCAGCAGCACCCTAGCTGATTATAATTCACCCCTCCACTTT.

The V and J genes are TRBV28 and TRBJ1-2; a weak D match, TRBD1 (5 bases). Looked up from germline, CDR1 is MDHEN and CDR2 is SYDVKM. Trimming took off 10 bases at V and 6 bases at J, with 30 bases between the two ends. The CDR3 runs to 17 residues. DNA for the CDR3: TGTGCCACCACCGGGACGCCGTCGTCCGGGAGCTTAGATGGCTACACCTTC. It encodes CATTGTPSSGSLDGYTF.

The chain links TRBV27 to TRBJ2-3; tentative D call: TRBD1 (7 bases). The V end was cut by 6 bases, the J end by 6 bases, with 16 bases between. Germline V gene data show CDR1 as MNHEY and CDR2 as SMNVEV (reference sequence). The length of the CDR3 is 14 residues. Here the CDR3 reads CASRQTRGADTQYF. For the CDR3, the DNA is TGTGCCAGCAGACAAACCAGGGGGGCTGATACGCAGTATTTT.

The chain is built from TRBV7-8 and TRBJ1-5; the D gene is possibly TRBD1 (6 bases). CDR3 length: 14 residues. Trimming took off 5 bases at V and 5 bases at J, with 13 bases between the two ends. Germline values: CDR1 SGHVS, CDR2 FQNEAQ. CDR3 amino acids: CASSLGTRDQPQHF. CDR3 DNA: TGTGCCAGCAGCCTAGGGACAAGAGATCAGCCCCAGCATTTT.

In this sample, this clone turned up once. The chain uses TRBV6-5 and TRBJ1-1, with no clear D. V lost 4 bases, J lost 4 bases, and 10 bases lay in between. In germline, CDR1 is MNHEY, CDR2 SVGAGI. The CDR3 sequence is 13 residues long. The CDR3 reads CASSFAVSTEAFF. Written as DNA, the CDR3 is TGTGCCAGCAGTTTCGCAGTCTCCACTGAAGCTTTCTTT.

The chain employs TRBV12-2 and TRBJ1-2; TRBD1 is taken as the D call from the table, unchecked against the DNA. TRBV12-2 is noted as a pseudogene. This CDR3 region has 13 residues. The CDR3 sequence: CASRPRTIYGYTF. The CDR3 region has the DNA TGTGCAAGTCGCCCTAGGACAATCTATGGCTACACCTTC.

The chain recombines TRBV2 with TRBJ1-2; TRBD1 is a possible D gene (5 bases). Trimming took 4 bases from V and 8 from J, leaving 14 bases between them. The CDR3 runs 13 residues. Germline CDR1 reads SNHLY; CDR2 reads FYNNEI. The chain's CDR3 is CASSGAGVWGYTF. The CDR3, as DNA: TGTGCCAGCAGTGGGGCGGGGGTTTGGGGCTACACCTTC.

CDR3 region: CASSQPGTVTKETQYF. CDR3 DNA sequence: TGTGCCAGCAGCCAACCCGGGACAGTTACCAAAGAGACCCAGTACTTC. This chain joins TRBV5-6 and TRBJ2-5; 7 bases line up with TRBD1. CDR1 and CDR2 (germline): SGHDT, YYEEEE. Unmatched junction bases numbered 12, after V lost 4 bases and J lost 3 bases. The CDR3 extends over 16 amino acids.

This clone showed up just once. The chain couples TRBV7-9 to TRBJ2-7; 7 bases agree with TRBD1. Trimming cost V 0 bases and J 3 bases; bases outside gene matches: 5. The germline V gene has CDR1 SEHNR and CDR2 FQNEAQ (reference sequence). The CDR3 runs to 15 residues. DNA for the CDR3: TGTGCCAGCAGCTTAGCCGGGACAGATTACTACGAGCAGTACTTC. It yields the protein CASSLAGTDYYEQYF.

The chain combines TRBV29-1 with TRBJ1-1; weak D call: TRBD1 (6 bases). CDR3 size: 11 residues. The V gene lost 5 bases and the J gene lost 6 bases, with 10 bases spanning the gap. Per the germline V gene, CDR1 is SQVTM and CDR2 is ANQGSEA. The CDR3 DNA sequence: TGCAGCGTTACAGGGAGAGCTGAAGCTTTCTTT. Protein product: CSVTGRAEAFF.

V and J are TRBV10-1 and TRBJ2-7, with D perhaps TRBD1 (6 bases). The CDR3 length is 17 residues. V lost 4 bases, J lost 1 base, and 20 bases lay in between. CDR1 is WNHNN and CDR2 is SYGVQD in the germline V gene (reference sequence). The CDR3 sequence is CASSATGAGEFSYEQYF. CDR3 nucleotides: TGCGCCAGCAGTGCCACCGGGGCAGGGGAGTTTTCCTACGAGCAGTACTTC.

This chain connects TRBV27 to TRBJ2-2, with D possibly being TRBD2 (5 bases). Germline lookup yields CDR1 MNHEY and CDR2 SMNVEV (reference sequence). V lost 2 bases and J 3 bases, leaving 10 bases between the germline ends. The CDR3 length is 15 residues. This chain's CDR3 is CASSLRREDTGELFF. CDR3 bases: TGTGCCAGCAGTTTACGACGGGAAGACACCGGGGAGCTGTTTTTT.

The V gene is TRBV13, the J gene TRBJ2-7, with D possibly being TRBD2 (6 bases). This CDR3 has 14 residues. Germline V gene data show CDR1 as PRHDT and CDR2 as FYEKMQ (reference sequence). Trimming shortened V by 3 bases and J by 4 bases, and 13 bases separated the two germline ends. CDR3 residues: CASSFANSGYEQYF. The CDR3 DNA sequence: TGTGCCAGCAGCTTCGCAAATAGCGGTTACGAGCAGTACTTC.

The J gene is TRBJ2-3, the V gene TRBV6-4; maybe TRBD2 (5 bases). Germline CDR1 MRHNA, CDR2 SNTAGT. V was clipped by 5 bases and J by 4 bases, with 10 bases between them. CDR3 size: 13 residues. The CDR3 loop is CASSPDYSDTQYF. CDR3 nucleotide sequence: TGTGCCAGCAGTCCAGACTATTCAGATACGCAGTATTTT.

The gene calls are TRBV28 and TRBJ2-5; the D gene is possibly TRBD1 (8 bases). V lost 8 bases and J lost 1, with 20 bases in between. CDR3 size: 16 residues. Germline CDR1 is MDHEN and CDR2 is SYDVKM. The DNA for the CDR3 is TGTGCCAGCTCCTGGGGGGGACAGGCACTCCAAGAGACCCAGTACTTC. It encodes CASSWGGQALQETQYF. Filled out from reference TRBV28 and TRBJ2-5, the complete variable domain reads DVKVTQSSRYLVKRTGEKVFLECVQDMDHENMFWYRQDPGLGLRLIYFSYDVKMKEKGDIPEGYSVSREKKERFSLILESASTNQTSMYLCASSWGGQALQETQYFGPGTRLLVL.

The chain uses TRBV19 and TRBJ1-5, with 8 bases that match TRBD1. CDR1 LNHDA and CDR2 SQIVND come from the germline V gene (reference sequence). Unmatched junction bases numbered 14, after V lost 4 bases and J lost 0 bases. The CDR3 has 19 amino acids. In DNA, the CDR3 is TGTGCCAGTAGTAGCCGCCAGGGGACAGGAACCCATAGCAATCAGCCCCAGCATTTT. This translates into CASSSRQGTGTHSNQPQHF. Based on the CDR3 plus reference TRBV19 and TRBJ1-5, the full variable domain is DGGITQSPKYLFRKEGQNVTLSCEQNLNHDAMYWYRQDPGQGLRLIYYSQIVNDFQKGDIAEGYSVSREKKESFPLTVTSAQKNPTAFYLCASSSRQGTGTHSNQPQHFGDGTRLSIL.

The CDR3 loop reads CASSSGGAGGTDTQYF. The DNA for the CDR3 is TGTGCCAGCAGTTCCGGAGGAGCGGGAGGCACAGATACGCAGTATTTT. The chain is built from TRBV6-5 and TRBJ2-3; 8 bases align to TRBD2. Germline V CDR1 and CDR2: MNHEY, SVGAGI. The CDR3 loop spans 16 amino acids. The J segment lost 1 base and the V segment lost 4 bases, leaving 7 bases of the junction unmatched.

V usage is TRBV27 and J usage is TRBJ2-1; 7 nucleotides align to TRBD1. The CDR3 has 16 residues. With 3 bases clipped from V and 7 bases from J, the junction kept 12 bases outside the gene matches. Germline CDR1 reads MNHEY; CDR2 reads SMNVEV (reference sequence). In DNA, the CDR3 is TGTGCCAGCAGTTTCCCCGGACAGGCTCCAGGGAATGAGCAGTTCTTC. Its protein is CASSFPGQAPGNEQFF.

The sample holds one count of this clone. The rearrangement joins TRBV3-1 (or the pseudogene TRBV3-2) to TRBJ2-3, with D tentatively TRBD2 (5 bases). V was cut by 6 bases and J by 5 bases, with 12 bases left in between. CDR1 and CDR2 from the germline V gene are LGHDT and YNNKEL (reference sequence). The CDR3 spans 13 residues. CDR3 nucleotide sequence: TGTGCCAGCAGTCCCTCCGCGGGAGATACGCAGTATTTT. Its protein product is CASSPSAGDTQYF.

This clone occurred once. This chain uses TRBV28 with TRBJ2-1, with 7 bases matching TRBD1. This CDR3 comprises 14 residues. V gave up 4 bases and J gave up 6 bases; unmatched junction bases: 6. CDR1 is MDHEN and CDR2 is SYDVKM in the germline V gene. This chain's CDR3 is CASSSPPGGNEQFF. DNA of the CDR3: TGTGCCAGCAGTTCCCCGCCAGGGGGCAATGAGCAGTTCTTC. The full variable domain, with the rest looked up from reference TRBV28 and TRBJ2-1, is DVKVTQSSRYLVKRTGEKVFLECVQDMDHENMFWYRQDPGLGLRLIYFSYDVKMKEKGDIPEGYSVSREKKERFSLILESASTNQTSMYLCASSSPPGGNEQFFGPGTRLTVL.

The V and J genes are TRBV29-1 and TRBJ2-7, with 10 positions matching TRBD2. CDR3 length equals 13 residues. The germline V gene encodes CDR1 SQVTM and CDR2 ANQGSEA. Trimming took 2 bases from V and 5 from J; bases not matched to a gene: 3. The CDR3 sequence is CSVESSGSDEQYF. CDR3 bases: TGCAGCGTTGAATCTAGCGGGAGTGACGAGCAGTACTTC.

The chain recombines TRBV2 with TRBJ2-2; D is ambiguous. The germline CDR1 and CDR2 sequences are SNHLY and FYNNEI. The CDR3 consists of 13 residues. V was pared by 3 bases and J by 1 base, with 3 bases between. This CDR3 is CASSDWNTGELFF. In DNA, the CDR3 is TGTGCCAGCAGTGACTGGAACACCGGGGAGCTGTTTTTT.

In its sample, this clone was seen once. This chain connects TRBV18 to TRBJ1-5; weak D call: TRBD1 (5 bases). The germline gives CDR1 KGHSH, CDR2 LQKENI. The CDR3 totals 15 residues. Deletions cut 3 bases from V and 0 bases from J, with 9 bases between. The CDR3 DNA reads TGTGCCAGCTCACCGATGGGACTTAGCAATCAGCCCCAGCATTTT. Its protein is CASSPMGLSNQPQHF. Full variable domain (missing parts from reference TRBV18 and TRBJ1-5): NAGVMQNPRHLVRRRGQEARLRCSPMKGHSHVYWYRQLPEEGLKFMVYLQKENIIDESGMPKERFSAEFPKEGPSILRIQQVVRGDSAAYFCASSPMGLSNQPQHFGDGTRLSIL.

The J gene is TRBJ1-6, the V gene TRBV13; D might be TRBD1 (6 bases). Germline lookup yields CDR1 PRHDT and CDR2 FYEKMQ (reference sequence). Trimming stripped 5 bases from V and 4 bases from J, with 9 bases between. The CDR3 runs 14 residues. The chain's CDR3 is CASSNGQYNSPLHF. The CDR3 DNA follows: TGTGCCAGCAGCAATGGACAGTATAATTCACCCCTCCACTTT.